Detailed here is one TCR beta chain. Its antigen is not identified. The sample comes from a study of cytomegalovirus exposure and HLA in healthy donors. General observations from the study: Likely technical artifact: a cluster of highly shared sequence variants.

CDR3 size: 14 residues. The J segment lost 7 bases and the V segment lost 2 bases, leaving 5 bases of the junction unmatched. Per germline, CDR1 SGHTA and CDR2 FQGNSA. In the PCR, 60 Vbeta and 13 Jbeta primers were used. Clones were sequenced by immunoSEQ multiplex PCR, and TCRdb holds only the in-frame ones, with some missing. The sample shows some 120,000 clones, around 80% of them seen only once. This sequence originates from a man aged 25 to 40 in good health and CMV-seronegative. The rearrangement links TRBV7-2 to TRBJ1-5; 7 nucleotides line up with TRBD1. Sequencing input: PBMCs. Here the CDR3 DNA reads TGTGCCAGCAGCTTACGTCAGGGGGGACAGCCCCAGCATTTT. Its protein product is CASSLRQGGQPQHF.